This T cell receptor beta chain was sequenced for a study of cytomegalovirus exposure and HLA in healthy donors. Amplification used 60 Vbeta primers and 13 Jbeta primers. Assay used: immunoSEQ multiplex PCR; TCRdb lists only in-frame clones, some missing. Of more than 65,000 clones in the sample, more than 60% are singletons; the top ten hold 5.5% to 7%. Each donor's status was that of a healthy bone marrow donor. Findings and caveats of the study: A later look showed TCR association rates differing by HLA locus, highest for DRB1 and lowest for HLA-C. There were a few CMV-associated chains whose specificity for CMV antigens was confirmed in vitro. About 150 TCR beta chains were listed as cytomegalovirus-associated.

Regarding this clone: Its antigen is unknown.

Trimming left V 1 base short and J 9 bases short, with 13 bases between. The CDR3 is 13 amino acids. In germline, CDR1 is LGHNA, CDR2 YNFKEQ. The sample was PBMCs. The V gene is TRBV4-2, the J gene TRBJ2-7, with D tentatively TRBD1 (5 bases). This clonotype was obtained from a man in his late teens or twenties in good health and CMV-seropositive. The CDR3 nucleotides read TGTGCCAGCAGCCAAGTATCAGGGCTGGGGCAGTACTTC. Translation: CASSQVSGLGQYF.